The T cell receptor beta chain described here comes from a study of T-cell memory formation after mild COVID-19. With constant-segment primers, 5'RACE yielded cDNA libraries of TCR alpha and TCR beta that carried sample barcodes and UMIs. MiXCR was run by TCRdb on the 5' RACE reads, yielding one entry per CDR3 protein. Of hundreds of thousands of distinct CDR3 sequences in the sample, over 15% are singletons; the top ten hold around 13%. In this sample, this clonotype turned up many times. The antigen remains undetermined. The CDR3 totals 17 residues. Trimming removed 1 base at V and 1 base at J, with 14 bases between. Germline values: CDR1 LGHDT, CDR2 YNNKEL (reference sequence). Study-level findings and limits: That cross-reactive memory joined was suggested by some responding clones appearing in pre-infection memory. CD4+ contracting clones were mainly CM and EM; CD8+ ones, EMRA.

Sequencing was done on a sample of PBMCs or a T cell subset sorted from them (not recorded which). This chain uses TRBV3-1 with TRBJ2-1, with D tentatively TRBD2 (5 bases). The receptor comes from an adult woman who had mild COVID-19 (a few samples of this study predate the infection). Cell type and time point are not known. This chain's CDR3 is CASSQGRGSGSYNEQFF. The CDR3 nucleotides are TGTGCCAGCAGCCAAGGTCGAGGGAGCGGTTCCTACAATGAGCAGTTCTTC.